The 17 T cell receptor beta chains presented below share a single source sample, sequenced in a study of cytomegalovirus exposure and HLA in healthy donors. In the PCR, 60 Vbeta and 13 Jbeta primers were used. Libraries were prepared by immunoSEQ multiplex PCR; TCRdb keeps only in-frame clonotypes and omits some of them. The sample lists about 83,000 clones; 80% to 90% were seen once. The sample consisted of PBMCs. Source of these receptors: a woman aged 25 to 39 in good health and CMV-seronegative.

The chain links TRBV19 to TRBJ2-2; 7 bases line up with TRBD2. CDR3 length: 18 residues. From germline, CDR1 is LNHDA and CDR2 SQIVND (reference sequence). Unmatched junction bases numbered 11, after V lost 4 bases and J lost 0 bases. The CDR3 loop is CASSTSGAGAPNTGELFF. The CDR3 DNA reads TGTGCCAGTAGTACCAGCGGGGCTGGCGCCCCGAACACCGGGGAGCTGTTTTTT.

The gene calls are TRBV19 and TRBJ2-7; 8 nucleotides line up with TRBD2. The CDR3 is 16 amino acids. V gave up 5 bases and J gave up 0 bases; unmatched junction bases: 9. CDR1 is LNHDA, CDR2 SQIVND, per germline (reference sequence). CDR3 coding DNA: TGTGCCAGTAGTGCCGGGGGGGGCTGGAGCTCCTACGAGCAGTACTTC. Its translation is CASSAGGGWSSYEQYF.

The CDR3 here is CASSLSLGLAGGPHEQYF. In DNA form, the CDR3 reads TGTGCCAGCAGTTTAAGCCTGGGACTAGCGGGAGGGCCCCACGAGCAGTACTTC. V usage is TRBV28 and J usage is TRBJ2-7, with TRBD2 matching over 16 bases. The V gene end was trimmed by 2 bases and the J gene end by 5 bases; junction bases not matched to a gene: 9. The CDR3 loop spans 18 amino acids. Germline V gene sequence: CDR1 MDHEN, CDR2 SYDVKM. Supplemented by reference TRBV28 and TRBJ2-7, the full variable domain reads DVKVTQSSRYLVKRTGEKVFLECVQDMDHENMFWYRQDPGLGLRLIYFSYDVKMKEKGDIPEGYSVSREKKERFSLILESASTNQTSMYLCASSLSLGLAGGPHEQYFGPGTRLTVT.

The DNA of the CDR3 is TGTGCCAGCAGCCCCTCGGGGAACAATGAGCAGTTCTTC. This sequence encodes CASSPSGNNEQFF. This chain uses TRBV9 with TRBJ2-1; D perhaps matches TRBD2 (5 bases). The CDR3 runs to 13 residues. The V end lost 4 bases, the J end lost 5 bases, and 10 bases lay between the germline ends. The germline CDR1 and CDR2 sequences are SGDLS and YYNGEE.

The chain has TRBV30 and TRBJ1-1; no clear D. This CDR3 comprises 12 residues. Per the germline V gene, CDR1 is GTSNPN and CDR2 is SVGIG (reference sequence). V was clipped by 7 bases and J by 1 base, with 10 bases between them. CDR3 loop: CALNARNTEAFF. The CDR3 DNA sequence: TGTGCCTTGAACGCCAGGAACACTGAAGCTTTCTTT.

This clone occurred once. J is TRBJ1-5 and V is TRBV30; the D gene is possibly TRBD1 (6 bases). CDR1 and CDR2 from the germline V gene are GTSNPN and SVGIG (reference sequence). V lost 7 bases and J lost 6, with 13 bases in between. This CDR3 comprises 12 residues. The CDR3 DNA reads TGTGCCTTAGGGGGGGAAGGTCAGCCCCAGCATTTT. Translation gives CALGGEGQPQHF.

V usage is TRBV7-9 and J usage is TRBJ1-4; 7 nucleotides match TRBD1. Per the germline V gene, CDR1 is SEHNR and CDR2 is FQNEAQ (reference sequence). The trim removed 5 bases at V and 7 bases at J, leaving 10 bases unmatched. CDR3 length equals 15 residues. The CDR3 DNA sequence: TGTGCCAGCAGCCCACGAAGGACAGGTGGTGAAAAACTGTTTTTT. Protein product: CASSPRRTGGEKLFF.

The genes are TRBV6-6 and TRBJ1-2, with 10 bases that match TRBD1. The CDR3 length is 15 residues. With 0 bases clipped from V and 2 bases from J, the junction kept 0 bases outside the gene matches. Germline V gene data show CDR1 as MNHNY and CDR2 as SVGAGI (reference sequence). The CDR3: CASSYSTGGNYGYTF. CDR3 bases: TGTGCCAGCAGTTACTCGACAGGGGGCAACTATGGCTACACCTTC.

The chain has TRBV19 and TRBJ2-1, with 7 bases identical to TRBD2. The trim removed 1 base at V and 1 base at J, leaving 10 bases unmatched. CDR1 is LNHDA, CDR2 SQIVND, per germline (reference sequence). The CDR3 contains 18 residues. This CDR3 is CASSIGPLRGSSYNEQFF. CDR3 DNA: TGTGCCAGTAGTATAGGTCCCTTACGCGGGAGTTCCTACAATGAGCAGTTCTTC.

This clone was observed a single time. This chain joins TRBV5-1 and TRBJ2-5; 9 nucleotides match TRBD2. V trimming: 0 bases; J trimming: 5 bases; junction bases outside the gene matches: 8. The CDR3 has 16 amino acids. CDR1 SGHRS and CDR2 YFSETQ come from the germline V gene. CDR3 nucleotides: TGCGCCAGCAGCTTGGATGGTAGCGGGAGTTACGAGACCCAGTACTTC. This encodes CASSLDGSGSYETQYF.

This clone was seen only a few times. This chain connects TRBV4-2 to TRBJ2-3; 10 bases agree with TRBD2. Germline V gives CDR1 LGHNA, CDR2 YNFKEQ. The CDR3 loop spans 15 amino acids. After removal of 6 bases from V and 6 bases from J, the junction contained 9 bases not matched to a gene. In nucleotides, the CDR3 is TGTGCCAGCAGACACGGCCTAGCGGGAGTGGATACGCAGTATTTT. Residues: CASRHGLAGVDTQYF.

The CDR3 protein is CASSFTGQGGTGELFF. CDR3 sequence (DNA): TGCGCCAGCAGCTTTACCGGACAGGGGGGCACCGGGGAGCTGTTTTTT. The rearrangement joins TRBV5-1 to TRBJ2-2; 10 bases agree with TRBD1. This CDR3 has 16 amino acids. Looked up from germline, CDR1 is SGHRS and CDR2 is YFSETQ. Trimming took 2 bases from V and 4 from J; bases not matched to a gene: 5.

The rearrangement links TRBV30 to TRBJ2-3; D unresolved. CDR1 is GTSNPN, CDR2 SVGIG, per germline (reference sequence). Trimming left V 1 base short and J 2 bases short, with 4 bases between. The CDR3 has 12 residues. In DNA form, the CDR3 reads TGTGCCTGGAGTGCGGTCACAGATACGCAGTATTTT. It is translated as CAWSAVTDTQYF. Full variable domain (rest looked up from reference TRBV30 and TRBJ2-3): SQTIHQWPATLVQPVGSPLSLECTVEGTSNPNLYWYRQAAGRGLQLLFYSVGIGQISSEVPQNLSASRPQDRQFILSSKKLLLSDSGFYLCAWSAVTDTQYFGPGTRLTVL.

The V call is TRBV28, the J call TRBJ2-2, with D possibly matching TRBD1 (5 bases). Trimming pared 6 bases from V and 1 base from J, leaving 9 bases between. CDR3 length equals 14 residues. Germline V gives CDR1 MDHEN, CDR2 SYDVKM. As DNA, the CDR3 is TGTGCCAGCAGATCCCAGGGGAACACCGGGGAGCTGTTTTTT. This translates into CASRSQGNTGELFF.

This chain links TRBV5-5 with TRBJ1-5; D might be TRBD1 (6 bases). Trimming removed 4 bases from V and 0 bases from J, with 11 bases in between. CDR1 and CDR2 (germline): SGHKS, YYEKEE (reference sequence). This CDR3 has 15 residues. The CDR3 spells CASSIDRYSNQPQHF. CDR3 nucleotide sequence: TGTGCCAGCAGCATAGACAGGTATAGCAATCAGCCCCAGCATTTT.

V usage is TRBV18 and J usage is TRBJ2-1, with TRBD2 identical over 9 bases. CDR1 and CDR2 from the germline V gene are KGHSH and LQKENI. This CDR3 contains 17 residues. Trimming took 2 bases from V and 0 from J; bases not matched to a gene: 5. The CDR3 protein is CASSPLLAGNSYNEQFF. CDR3 nucleotides: TGTGCCAGCTCACCATTACTAGCGGGCAACTCCTACAATGAGCAGTTCTTC.

V and J are TRBV7-2 and TRBJ2-5, with 7 bases lining up with TRBD2. CDR3 length equals 16 residues. With 1 base clipped from V and 1 base from J, the junction kept 6 bases outside the gene matches. Germline V lookup: CDR1 SGHTA, CDR2 FQGNSA. CDR3 loop: CASSLGLAVFQETQYF. The CDR3 DNA reads TGTGCCAGCAGCTTAGGGCTAGCGGTATTCCAAGAGACCCAGTACTTC.